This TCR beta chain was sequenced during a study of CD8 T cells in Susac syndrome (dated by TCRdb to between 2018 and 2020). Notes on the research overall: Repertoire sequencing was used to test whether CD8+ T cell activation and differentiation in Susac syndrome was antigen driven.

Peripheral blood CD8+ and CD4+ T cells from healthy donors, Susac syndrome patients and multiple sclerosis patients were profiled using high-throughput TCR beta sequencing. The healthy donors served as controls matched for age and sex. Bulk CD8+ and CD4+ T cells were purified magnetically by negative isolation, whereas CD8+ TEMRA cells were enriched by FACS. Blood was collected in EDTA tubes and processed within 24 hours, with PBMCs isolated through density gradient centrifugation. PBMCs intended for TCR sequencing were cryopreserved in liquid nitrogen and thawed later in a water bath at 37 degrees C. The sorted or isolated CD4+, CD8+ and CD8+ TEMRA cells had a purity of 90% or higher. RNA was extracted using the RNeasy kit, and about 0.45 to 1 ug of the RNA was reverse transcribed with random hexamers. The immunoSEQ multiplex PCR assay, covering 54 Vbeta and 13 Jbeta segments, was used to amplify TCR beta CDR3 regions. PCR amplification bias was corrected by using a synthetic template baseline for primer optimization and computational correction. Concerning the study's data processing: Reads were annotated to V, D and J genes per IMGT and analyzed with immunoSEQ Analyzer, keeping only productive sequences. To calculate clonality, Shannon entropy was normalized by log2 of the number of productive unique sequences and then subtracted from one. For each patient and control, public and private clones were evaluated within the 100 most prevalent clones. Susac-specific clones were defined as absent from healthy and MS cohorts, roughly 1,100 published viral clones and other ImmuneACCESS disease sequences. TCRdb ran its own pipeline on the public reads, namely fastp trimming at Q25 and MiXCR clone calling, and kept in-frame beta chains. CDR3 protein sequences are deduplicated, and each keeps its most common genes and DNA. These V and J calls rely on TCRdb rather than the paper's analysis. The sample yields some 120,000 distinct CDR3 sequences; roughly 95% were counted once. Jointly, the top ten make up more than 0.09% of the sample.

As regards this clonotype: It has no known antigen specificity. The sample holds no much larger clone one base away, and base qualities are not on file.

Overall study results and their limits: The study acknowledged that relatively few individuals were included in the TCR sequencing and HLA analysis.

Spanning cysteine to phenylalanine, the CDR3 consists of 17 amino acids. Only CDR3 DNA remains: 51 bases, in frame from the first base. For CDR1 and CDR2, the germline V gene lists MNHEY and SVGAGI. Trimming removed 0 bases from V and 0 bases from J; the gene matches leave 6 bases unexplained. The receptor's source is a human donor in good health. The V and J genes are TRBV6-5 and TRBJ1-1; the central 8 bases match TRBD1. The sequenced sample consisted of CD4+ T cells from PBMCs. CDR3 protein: CASSYSTRGLMNTEAFF. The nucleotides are TGTGCCAGCAGTTACTCGACCAGGGGGCTGATGAACACTGAAGCTTTCTTT.